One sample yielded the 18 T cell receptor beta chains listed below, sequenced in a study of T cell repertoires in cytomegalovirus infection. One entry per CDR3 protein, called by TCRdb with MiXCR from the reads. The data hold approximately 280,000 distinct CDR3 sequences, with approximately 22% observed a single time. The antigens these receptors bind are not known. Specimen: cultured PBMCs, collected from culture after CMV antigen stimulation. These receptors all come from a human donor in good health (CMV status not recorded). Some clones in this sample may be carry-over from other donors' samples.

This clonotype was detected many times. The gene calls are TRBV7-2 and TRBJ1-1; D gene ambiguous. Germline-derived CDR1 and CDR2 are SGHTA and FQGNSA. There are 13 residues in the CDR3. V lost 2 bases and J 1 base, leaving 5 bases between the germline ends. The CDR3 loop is CASSLIQNTEAFF. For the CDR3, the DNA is TGTGCCAGCAGCTTAATACAGAACACTGAAGCTTTCTTT.

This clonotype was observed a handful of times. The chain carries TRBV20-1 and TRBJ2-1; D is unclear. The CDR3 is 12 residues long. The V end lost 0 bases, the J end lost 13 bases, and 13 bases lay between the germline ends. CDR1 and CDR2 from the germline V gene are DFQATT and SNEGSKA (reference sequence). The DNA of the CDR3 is TGCAGTGCTAGAGATATAGAGATAGTTCAGTTCTTC. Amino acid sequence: CSARDIEIVQFF.

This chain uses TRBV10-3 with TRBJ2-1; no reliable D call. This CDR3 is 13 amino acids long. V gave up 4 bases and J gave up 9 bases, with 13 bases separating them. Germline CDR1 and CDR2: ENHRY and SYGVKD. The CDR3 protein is CAISGSVALEQFF. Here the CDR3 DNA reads TGTGCCATCAGTGGCTCTGTAGCACTTGAGCAGTTCTTC.

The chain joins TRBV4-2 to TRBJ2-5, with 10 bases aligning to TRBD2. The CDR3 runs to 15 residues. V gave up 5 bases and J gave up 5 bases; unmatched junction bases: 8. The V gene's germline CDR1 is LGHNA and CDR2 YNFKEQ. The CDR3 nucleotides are TGTGCCAGCAGCGGAGAGCGGGAGGGCCATGAGACCCAGTACTTC. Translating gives CASSGEREGHETQYF.

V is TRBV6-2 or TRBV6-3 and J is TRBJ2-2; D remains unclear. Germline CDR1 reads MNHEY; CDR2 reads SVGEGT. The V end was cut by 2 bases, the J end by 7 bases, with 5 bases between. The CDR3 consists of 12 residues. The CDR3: CASSYIRGELFF. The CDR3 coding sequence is TGTGCCAGCAGTTACATCCGCGGGGAGCTGTTTTTT.

The CDR3, as DNA: TGTGCCAGCACCACAACAGGGGGCTATGGCTACACCTTC. Translating it yields CASTTTGGYGYTF. The chain employs TRBV12-3 or TRBV12-4 and TRBJ1-2; the match to TRBD1 covers 8 bases. J was trimmed by 4 bases and V by 7 bases; bases with no gene match: 5. This CDR3 comprises 13 residues.

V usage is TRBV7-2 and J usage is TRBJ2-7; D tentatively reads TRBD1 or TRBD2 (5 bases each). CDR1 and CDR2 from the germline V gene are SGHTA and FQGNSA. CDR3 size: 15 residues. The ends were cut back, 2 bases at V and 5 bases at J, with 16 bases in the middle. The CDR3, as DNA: TGTGCCAGCAGCTTACGGTCCGGGGCAGGCCACGAGCAGTACTTC. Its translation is CASSLRSGAGHEQYF.

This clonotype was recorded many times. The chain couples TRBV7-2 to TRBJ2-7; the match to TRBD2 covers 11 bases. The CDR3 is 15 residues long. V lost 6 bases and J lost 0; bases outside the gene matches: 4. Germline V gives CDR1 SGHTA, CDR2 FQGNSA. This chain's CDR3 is CASRLTSGSSYEQYF. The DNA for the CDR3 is TGTGCCAGCAGACTAACTAGCGGGAGCTCCTACGAGCAGTACTTC.

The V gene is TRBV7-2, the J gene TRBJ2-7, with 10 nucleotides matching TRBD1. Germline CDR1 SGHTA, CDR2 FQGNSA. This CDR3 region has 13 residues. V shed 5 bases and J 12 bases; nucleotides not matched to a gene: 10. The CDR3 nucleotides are TGTGCCAGCAGCCCGAGACAGGGGGCAACTCTGTACGTC. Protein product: CASSPRQGATLYV.

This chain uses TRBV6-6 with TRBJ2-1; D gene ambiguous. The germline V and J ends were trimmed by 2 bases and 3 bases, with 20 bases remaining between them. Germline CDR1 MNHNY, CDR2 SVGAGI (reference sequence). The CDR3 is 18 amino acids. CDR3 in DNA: TGTGCCAGCAGTTACCTCCCTTCGGGCGGCGGTATCTACAATGAGCAGTTCTTC. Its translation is CASSYLPSGGGIYNEQFF.

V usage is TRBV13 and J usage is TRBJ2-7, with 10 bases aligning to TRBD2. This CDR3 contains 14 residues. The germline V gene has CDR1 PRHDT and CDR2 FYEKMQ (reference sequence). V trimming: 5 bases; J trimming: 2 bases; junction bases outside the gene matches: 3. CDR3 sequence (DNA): TGTGCCAGCAGCCCGGGACTAGCGACCTACGAGCAGTACTTC. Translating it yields CASSPGLATYEQYF.

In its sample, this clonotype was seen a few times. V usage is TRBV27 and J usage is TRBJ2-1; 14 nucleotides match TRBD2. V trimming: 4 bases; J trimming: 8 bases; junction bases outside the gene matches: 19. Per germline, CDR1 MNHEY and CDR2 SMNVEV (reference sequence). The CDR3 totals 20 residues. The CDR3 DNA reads TGTGCCAGCAGTTGGAACAGGAACCCGGGACTAGCGGGAGTAGGGCATGAGCAGTTCTTC. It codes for CASSWNRNPGLAGVGHEQFF.

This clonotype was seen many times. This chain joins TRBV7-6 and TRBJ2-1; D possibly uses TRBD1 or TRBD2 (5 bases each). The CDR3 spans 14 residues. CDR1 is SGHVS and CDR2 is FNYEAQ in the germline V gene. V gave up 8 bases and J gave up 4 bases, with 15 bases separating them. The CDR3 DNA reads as TGTGCCAGCGCCAAGGGGTGGGGGTACAATGAGCAGTTCTTC. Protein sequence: CASAKGWGYNEQFF.

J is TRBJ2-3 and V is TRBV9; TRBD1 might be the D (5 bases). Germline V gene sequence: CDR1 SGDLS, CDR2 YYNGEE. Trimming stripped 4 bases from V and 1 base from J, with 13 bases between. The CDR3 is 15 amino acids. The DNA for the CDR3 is TGTGCCAGCAGCCATGCTAGGGGCGGCACAGATACGCAGTATTTT. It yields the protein CASSHARGGTDTQYF.

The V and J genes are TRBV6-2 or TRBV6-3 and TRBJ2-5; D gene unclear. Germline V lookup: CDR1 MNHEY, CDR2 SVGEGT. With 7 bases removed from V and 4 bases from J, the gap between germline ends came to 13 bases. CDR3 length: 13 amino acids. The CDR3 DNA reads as TGTGCCAGCATTACCGGTCCTGGAGAGACCCAGTACTTC. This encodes CASITGPGETQYF.

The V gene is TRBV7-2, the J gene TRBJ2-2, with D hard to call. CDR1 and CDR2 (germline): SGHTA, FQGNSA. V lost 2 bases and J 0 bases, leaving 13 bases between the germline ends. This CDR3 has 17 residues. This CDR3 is CASSLFQVITNTGELFF. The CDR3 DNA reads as TGTGCCAGCAGCTTATTTCAGGTGATAACGAACACCGGGGAGCTGTTTTTT.

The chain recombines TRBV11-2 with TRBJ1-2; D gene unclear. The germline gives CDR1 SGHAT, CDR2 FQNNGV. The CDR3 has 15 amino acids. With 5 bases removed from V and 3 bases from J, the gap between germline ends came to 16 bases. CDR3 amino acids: CASSRSDGSYYGYTF. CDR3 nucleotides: TGTGCCAGCAGCCGCTCAGATGGGTCCTACTATGGCTACACCTTC.

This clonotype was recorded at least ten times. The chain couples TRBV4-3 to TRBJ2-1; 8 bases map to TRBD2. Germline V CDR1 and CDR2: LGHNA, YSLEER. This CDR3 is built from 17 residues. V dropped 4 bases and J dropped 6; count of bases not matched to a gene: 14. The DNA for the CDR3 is TGCGCCAGCAGCCTCTCTTCCGGGACTAGACGGGTCAATGAGCAGTTCTTC. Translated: CASSLSSGTRRVNEQFF.